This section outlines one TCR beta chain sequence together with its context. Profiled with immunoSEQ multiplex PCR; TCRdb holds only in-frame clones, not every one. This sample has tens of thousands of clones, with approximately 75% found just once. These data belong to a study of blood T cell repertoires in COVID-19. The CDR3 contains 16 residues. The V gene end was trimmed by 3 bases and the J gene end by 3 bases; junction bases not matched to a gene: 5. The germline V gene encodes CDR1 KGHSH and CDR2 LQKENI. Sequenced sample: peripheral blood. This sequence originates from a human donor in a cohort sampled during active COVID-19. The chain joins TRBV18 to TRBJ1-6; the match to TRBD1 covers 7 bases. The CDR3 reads CASSPRDSVYNSPLHF. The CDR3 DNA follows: TGTGCCAGCTCACCGCGGGACAGTGTCTATAATTCACCCCTCCACTTT.